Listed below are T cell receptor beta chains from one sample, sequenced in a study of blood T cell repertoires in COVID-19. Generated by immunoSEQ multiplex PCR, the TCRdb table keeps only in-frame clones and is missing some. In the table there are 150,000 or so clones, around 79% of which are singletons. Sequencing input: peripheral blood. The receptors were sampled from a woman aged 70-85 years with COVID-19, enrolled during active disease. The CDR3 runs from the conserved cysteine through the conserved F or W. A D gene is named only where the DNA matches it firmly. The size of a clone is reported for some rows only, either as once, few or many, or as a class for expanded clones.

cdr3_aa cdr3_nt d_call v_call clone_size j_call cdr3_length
CASGETGLTEAFF TGTGCCAGCGGAGAGACAGGGCTCACTGAAGCTTTCTTT TRBD1 TRBV27 few TRBJ1-1 13
CASSFSGTGHGYTF TGTGCCAGCAGCTTCTCCGGGACAGGGCATGGCTACACCTTC TRBD1 TRBV7-2 NA TRBJ1-2 14
CASSASSGVSGNTIYF TGTGCCAGCAGCGCGTCCTCAGGGGTCTCCGGAAACACCATATATTTT NA TRBV9 once TRBJ1-3 16
CASSSGAENTIYF TGTGCCAGCAGCTCAGGGGCTGAGAACACCATATATTTT NA TRBV7-2 NA TRBJ1-3 13
CAWSGDTGELFF TGTGCCTGGAGTGGAGACACCGGGGAGCTGTTTTTT NA TRBV30 NA TRBJ2-2 12
CASNLARVGGHGYTF TGTGCCAGCAATCTGGCGAGGGTCGGCGGTCATGGCTACACCTTC NA TRBV28 NA TRBJ1-2 15
CASSLGLAGPVDEQYF TGCGCCAGCAGCTTGGGACTAGCGGGGCCTGTCGACGAGCAGTACTTC TRBD2 TRBV5-1 few TRBJ2-7 16
CASSPLGGPYNEQFF TGTGCCAGCAGCCCTTTAGGGGGTCCCTACAATGAGCAGTTCTTC NA TRBV11-2 NA TRBJ2-1 15
CASSQGLAGGRSSYNEQFF TGTGCCAGCAGTCAGGGACTAGCGGGGGGAAGGAGCTCCTACAATGAGCAGTTCTTC TRBD2 TRBV27 NA TRBJ2-1 19
CASRTVSNQPQHF TGTGCCAGTAGGACAGTTAGCAATCAGCCCCAGCATTTT NA TRBV28 NA TRBJ1-5 13
CASSQERTGGIYEQYF TGCGCCAGCAGCCAAGAACGTACAGGGGGTATCTACGAGCAGTACTTC TRBD1 TRBV4-1 NA TRBJ2-7 16
CASTLGTAKETQYF TGTGCCAGCACCTTGGGGACAGCTAAAGAGACCCAGTACTTC TRBD1 TRBV7-8 NA TRBJ2-5 14
CASSEAKNNEQFF TGTGCCAGCAGTGAGGCCAAAAACAATGAGCAGTTCTTC NA TRBV2 NA TRBJ2-1 13
CASSYLQHFANTGELFF TGTGCCAGCAGTTACTTACAGCATTTCGCGAACACCGGGGAGCTGTTTTTT NA TRBV6-2/TRBV6-3 NA TRBJ2-2 17
CASREDRGLSLYGYTF TGTGCCAGCAGGGAAGACAGGGGGCTTTCCCTCTATGGCTACACCTTC TRBD1 TRBV6-1 NA TRBJ1-2 16
CASSPTTGLPGGTGELFF TGTGCCAGCAGTCCAACGACGGGACTCCCAGGAGGCACCGGGGAGCTGTTTTTT NA TRBV6-6 few TRBJ2-2 18
CASSNRGYYEQYF TGTGCCAGTAGTAACAGGGGTTATTACGAGCAGTACTTC TRBD1 TRBV19 NA TRBJ2-7 13
CASSTLPSGVGGDTQYF TGTGCCAGTAGTACCCTCCCCTCAGGGGTAGGGGGAGATACGCAGTATTTT NA TRBV19 NA TRBJ2-3 17
CAWSGDSSGNTIYF TGTGCCTGGAGTGGAGACTCCTCTGGAAACACCATATATTTT NA TRBV30 NA TRBJ1-3 14
CASSLVVGRGAFF TGTGCCAGCAGTTTAGTAGTCGGGAGGGGAGCTTTCTTT NA TRBV12-3/TRBV12-4 once TRBJ1-1 13
CASSLERGTGAERGTWKTQYF TGTGCCAGCAGCTTAGAGCGTGGGACAGGGGCCGAAAGGGGGACCTGGAAGACCCAGTACTTC TRBD1 TRBV11-3 NA TRBJ2-5 21
CASSFYRGRTEAFF TGTGCCAGCAGTTTTTACAGGGGGAGGACTGAAGCTTTCTTT TRBD1 TRBV27 few TRBJ1-1 14
CAILKGGTYNEQFF TGTGCCATCCTCAAGGGGGGGACCTACAATGAGCAGTTCTTC NA TRBV6-6 NA TRBJ2-1 14
CASMGQDNTGELFF TGTGCCAGCATGGGACAGGATAACACCGGGGAGCTGTTTTTT TRBD1 TRBV2 NA TRBJ2-2 14
CATNPDSSSGYTF TGTGCCACCAATCCGGATTCTAGTAGTGGCTACACCTTC NA TRBV10-3 NA TRBJ1-2 13
CASSHLGRGSPLHF TGTGCCAGCAGCCACTTGGGACGGGGGTCACCCCTCCACTTT NA TRBV14 once TRBJ1-6 14
CASSLGPRRGSYNEQFF TGTGCCAGCAGTTTAGGACCCCGGCGGGGCTCCTACAATGAGCAGTTCTTC NA TRBV27 NA TRBJ2-1 17
CASSRPESSYNSPLHF TGTGCCAGCTCACGCCCGGAGAGCTCCTATAATTCACCCCTCCACTTT NA TRBV18 few TRBJ1-6 16
CASSLWTGSAEKLFF TGTGCCAGCAGTTTGTGGACAGGGTCGGCAGAAAAACTGTTTTTT TRBD1 TRBV27 NA TRBJ1-4 15
CASSFFSGGATDTQYF TGTGCCAGCAGCTTCTTTAGCGGGGGGGCCACAGATACGCAGTATTTT TRBD2 TRBV11-2 NA TRBJ2-3 16
CASSQGGGTNSPLHF TGTGCCAGCAGCCAAGGGGGGGGGACGAATTCACCCCTCCACTTT NA TRBV7-3 once TRBJ1-6 15
CASSLGEGVAFF TGTGCCAGCAGCTTAGGCGAGGGTGTAGCTTTCTTT NA TRBV11-2 NA TRBJ1-1 12
CASSLSGQGHEQYF TGTGCCAGCAGCTTGTCGGGACAGGGCCACGAGCAGTACTTC TRBD1 TRBV5-4 many TRBJ2-7 14
CASGSPGPYNEQFF TGTGCCAGCGGGAGCCCTGGCCCGTACAATGAGCAGTTCTTC NA TRBV14 NA TRBJ2-1 14
CATSRAGMNTEAFF TGTGCCACCAGCAGAGCAGGAATGAACACTGAAGCTTTCTTT NA TRBV15 few TRBJ1-1 14
CASRDRGDEKLFF TGTGCCAGCCGGGACAGGGGGGATGAAAAACTGTTTTTT TRBD1 TRBV2 NA TRBJ1-4 13
CASRPTERNEKLFF TGCGCCAGCAGGCCGACAGAGCGTAATGAAAAACTGTTTTTT NA TRBV5-1 NA TRBJ1-4 14
CASSQTGTGELFF TGTGCCAGCAGTCAGACTGGCACCGGGGAGCTGTTTTTT NA TRBV6-2/TRBV6-3 NA TRBJ2-2 13
CASSLRQGRYTEAFF TGTGCCAGCAGCTTGCGACAGGGGAGGTACACTGAAGCTTTCTTT TRBD1 TRBV5-4 NA TRBJ1-1 15
CAISEGTGDYGYTF TGTGCCATCAGTGAAGGGACAGGAGACTATGGCTACACCTTC TRBD1 TRBV10-3 NA TRBJ1-2 14